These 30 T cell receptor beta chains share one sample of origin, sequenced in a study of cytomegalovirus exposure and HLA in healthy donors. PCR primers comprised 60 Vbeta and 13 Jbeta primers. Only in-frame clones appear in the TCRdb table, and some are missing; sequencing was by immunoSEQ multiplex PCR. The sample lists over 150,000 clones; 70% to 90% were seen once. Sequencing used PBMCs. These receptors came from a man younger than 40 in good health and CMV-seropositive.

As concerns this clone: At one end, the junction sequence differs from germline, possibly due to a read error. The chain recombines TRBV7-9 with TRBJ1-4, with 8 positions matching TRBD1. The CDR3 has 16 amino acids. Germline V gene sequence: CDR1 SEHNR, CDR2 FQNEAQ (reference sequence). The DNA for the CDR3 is TGTTCCAGCAGCTTCCGGACGGGACAGGCTAATGAAAAACTGTTTTTT. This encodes CSSSFRTGQANEKLFF. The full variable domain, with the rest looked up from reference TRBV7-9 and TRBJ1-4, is DTGVSQNPRHKITKRGQNVTFRCDPISEHNRLYWYRQTLGQGPEFLTYFQNEAQLEKSRLLSDRFSAERPKGSFSTLEIQRTEQGDSAMYLCSSSFRTGQANEKLFFGSGTQLSVL.

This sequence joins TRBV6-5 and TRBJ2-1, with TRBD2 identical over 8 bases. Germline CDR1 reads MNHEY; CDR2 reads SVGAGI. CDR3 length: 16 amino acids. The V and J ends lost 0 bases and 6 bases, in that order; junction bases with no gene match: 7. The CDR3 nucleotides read TGTGCCAGCAGTTACTCCGGGACTAGTCCACCCAATGAGCAGTTCTTC. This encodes CASSYSGTSPPNEQFF.

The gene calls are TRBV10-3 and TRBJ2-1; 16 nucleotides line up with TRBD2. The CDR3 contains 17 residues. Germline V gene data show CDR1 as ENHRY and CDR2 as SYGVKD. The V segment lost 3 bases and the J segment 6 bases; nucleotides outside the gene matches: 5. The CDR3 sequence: CAISEKGLAGGRNEQFF. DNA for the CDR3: TGTGCCATCAGTGAAAAGGGACTAGCGGGAGGGCGCAATGAGCAGTTCTTC.

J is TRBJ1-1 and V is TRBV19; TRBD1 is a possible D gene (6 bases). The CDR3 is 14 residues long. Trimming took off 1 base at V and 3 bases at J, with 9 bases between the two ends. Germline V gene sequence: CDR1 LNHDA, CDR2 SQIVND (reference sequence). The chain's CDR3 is CASSIGYRDTEAFF. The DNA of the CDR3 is TGTGCCAGTAGTATAGGGTACAGGGACACTGAAGCTTTCTTT.

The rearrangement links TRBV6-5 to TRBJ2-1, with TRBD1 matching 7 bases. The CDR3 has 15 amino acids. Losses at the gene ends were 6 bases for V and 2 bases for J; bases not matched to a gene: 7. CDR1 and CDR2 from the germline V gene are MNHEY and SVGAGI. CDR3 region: CASSPRDSAYNEQFF. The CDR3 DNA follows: TGTGCCAGCAGCCCCCGGGACAGCGCCTACAATGAGCAGTTCTTC.

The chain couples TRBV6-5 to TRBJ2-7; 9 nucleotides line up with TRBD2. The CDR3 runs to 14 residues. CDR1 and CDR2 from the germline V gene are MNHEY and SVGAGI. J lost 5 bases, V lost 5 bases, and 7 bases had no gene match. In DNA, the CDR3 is TGTGCCAGCAGTCCCGATAGCGGGAGCCACGAGCAGTACGTC. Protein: CASSPDSGSHEQYV.

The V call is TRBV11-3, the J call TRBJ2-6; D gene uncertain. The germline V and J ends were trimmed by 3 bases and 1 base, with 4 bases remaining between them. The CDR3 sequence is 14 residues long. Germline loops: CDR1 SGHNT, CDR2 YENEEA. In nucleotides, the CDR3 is TGTGCCAGCAGCTTCGAGTCTGGGGCCAACGTCCTGACTTTC. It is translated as CASSFESGANVLTF.

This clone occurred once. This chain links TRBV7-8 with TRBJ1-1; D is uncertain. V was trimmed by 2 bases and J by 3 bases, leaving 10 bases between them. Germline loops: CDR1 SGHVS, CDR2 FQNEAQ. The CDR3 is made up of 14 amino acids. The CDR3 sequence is CASSLRWGDTEAFF. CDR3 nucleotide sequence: TGTGCCAGCAGCTTACGATGGGGAGACACTGAAGCTTTCTTT.

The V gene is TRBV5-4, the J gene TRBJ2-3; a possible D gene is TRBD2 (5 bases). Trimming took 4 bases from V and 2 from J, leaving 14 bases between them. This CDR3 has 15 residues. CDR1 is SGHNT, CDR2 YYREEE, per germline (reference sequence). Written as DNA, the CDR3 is TGTGCCAGCAGCCAACGGCAGCGGAACACAGATACGCAGTATTTT. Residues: CASSQRQRNTDTQYF. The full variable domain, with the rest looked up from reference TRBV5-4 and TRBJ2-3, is ETGVTQSPTHLIKTRGQQVTLRCSSQSGHNTVSWYQQALGQGPQFIFQYYREEENGRGNFPPRFSGLQFPNYSSELNVNALELDDSALYLCASSQRQRNTDTQYFGPGTRLTVL.

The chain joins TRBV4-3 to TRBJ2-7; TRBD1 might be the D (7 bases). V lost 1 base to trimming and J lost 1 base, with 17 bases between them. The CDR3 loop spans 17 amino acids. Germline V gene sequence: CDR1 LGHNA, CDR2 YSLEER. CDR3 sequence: CASSQGWRGPESYEQYF. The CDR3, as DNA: TGCGCCAGCAGCCAAGGATGGAGGGGGCCCGAGTCCTACGAGCAGTACTTC.

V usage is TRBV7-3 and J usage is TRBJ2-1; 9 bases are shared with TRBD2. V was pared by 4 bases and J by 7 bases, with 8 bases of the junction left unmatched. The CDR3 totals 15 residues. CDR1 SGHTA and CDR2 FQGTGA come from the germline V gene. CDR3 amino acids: CASSSKRTSVNEQFF. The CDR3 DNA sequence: TGTGCCAGCAGCTCTAAGCGGACTAGCGTTAATGAGCAGTTCTTC. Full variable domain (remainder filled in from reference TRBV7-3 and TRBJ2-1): GAGVSQTPSNKVTEKGKYVELRCDPISGHTALYWYRQSLGQGPEFLIYFQGTGAADDSGLPNDRFFAVRPEGSVSTLKIQRTERGDSAVYLCASSSKRTSVNEQFFGPGTRLTVL.

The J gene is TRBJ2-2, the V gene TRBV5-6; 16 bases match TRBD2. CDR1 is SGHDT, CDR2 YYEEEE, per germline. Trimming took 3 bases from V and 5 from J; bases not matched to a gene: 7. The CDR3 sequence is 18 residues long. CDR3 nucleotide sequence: TGTGCCAGCAGCTGGGGACTAGCGGGAGGGCCGGGTACCGGGGAGCTGTTTTTT. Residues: CASSWGLAGGPGTGELFF.

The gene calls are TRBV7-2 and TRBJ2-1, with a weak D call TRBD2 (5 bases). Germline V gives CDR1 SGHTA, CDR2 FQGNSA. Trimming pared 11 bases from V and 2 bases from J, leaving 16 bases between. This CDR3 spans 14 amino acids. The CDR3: CASLSSGPYNEQFF. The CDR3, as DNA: TGTGCCTCCCTTTCAAGCGGTCCCTACAATGAGCAGTTCTTC.

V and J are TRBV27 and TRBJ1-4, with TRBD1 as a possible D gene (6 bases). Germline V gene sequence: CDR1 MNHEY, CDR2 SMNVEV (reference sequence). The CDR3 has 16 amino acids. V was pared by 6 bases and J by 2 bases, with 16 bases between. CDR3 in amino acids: CASSRRLRGTNEKLFF. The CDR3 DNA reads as TGTGCCAGCAGCCGCCGTCTCAGGGGCACTAATGAAAAACTGTTTTTT.

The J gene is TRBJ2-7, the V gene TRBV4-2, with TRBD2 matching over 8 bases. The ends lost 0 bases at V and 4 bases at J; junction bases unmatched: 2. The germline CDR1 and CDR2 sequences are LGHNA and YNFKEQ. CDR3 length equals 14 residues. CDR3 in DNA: TGTGCCAGCAGCCAAGATGGCGGGAGGTACGAGCAGTACTTC. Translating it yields CASSQDGGRYEQYF.

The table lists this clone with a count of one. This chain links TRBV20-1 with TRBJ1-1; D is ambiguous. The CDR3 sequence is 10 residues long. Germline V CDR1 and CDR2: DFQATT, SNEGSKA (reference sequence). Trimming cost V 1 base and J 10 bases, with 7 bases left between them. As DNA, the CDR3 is TGCAGTGCTAGAGGGGCTGGAGCTTTCTTT. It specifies CSARGAGAFF.

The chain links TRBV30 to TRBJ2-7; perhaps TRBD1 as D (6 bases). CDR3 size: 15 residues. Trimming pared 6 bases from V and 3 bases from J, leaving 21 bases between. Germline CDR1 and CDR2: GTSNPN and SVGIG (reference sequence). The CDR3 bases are TGTGCCTGTCAAGGTCCTGGACAGAGTTTCTACGAGCAGTACTTC. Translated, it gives CACQGPGQSFYEQYF. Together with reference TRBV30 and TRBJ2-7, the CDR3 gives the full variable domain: SQTIHQWPATLVQPVGSPLSLECTVEGTSNPNLYWYRQAAGRGLQLLFYSVGIGQISSEVPQNLSASRPQDRQFILSSKKLLLSDSGFYLCACQGPGQSFYEQYFGPGTRLTVT.

The CDR3: CASRKTVSGGAQYF. The CDR3 nucleotides read TGTGCCAGCAGGAAGACAGTCTCCGGTGGGGCCCAGTACTTC. The V and J genes are TRBV11-3 and TRBJ2-5, with TRBD1 as a possible D gene (5 bases). Trimming took 6 bases from V and 9 from J, leaving 20 bases between them. This CDR3 contains 14 residues. Germline CDR1 and CDR2: SGHNT and YENEEA.

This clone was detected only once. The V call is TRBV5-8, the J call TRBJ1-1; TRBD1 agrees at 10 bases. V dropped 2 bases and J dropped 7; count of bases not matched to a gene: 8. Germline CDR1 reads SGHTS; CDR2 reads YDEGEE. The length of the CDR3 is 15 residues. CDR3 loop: CASSFGDRGLGEAFF. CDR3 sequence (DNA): TGTGCCAGCAGCTTCGGAGACAGGGGGCTGGGTGAAGCTTTCTTT. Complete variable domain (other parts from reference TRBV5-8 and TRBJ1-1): EAGVTQSPTHLIKTRGQQATLRCSPISGHTSVYWYQQALGLGLQFLLWYDEGEERNRGNFPPRFSGRQFPNYSSELNVNALELEDSALYLCASSFGDRGLGEAFFGQGTRLTVV.

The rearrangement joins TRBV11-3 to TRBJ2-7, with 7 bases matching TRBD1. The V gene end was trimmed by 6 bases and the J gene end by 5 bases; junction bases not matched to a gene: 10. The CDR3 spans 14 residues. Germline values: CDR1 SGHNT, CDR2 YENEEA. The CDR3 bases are TGTGCCAGCAGTTTACCTGACAGGGACGACGAGCAGTACTTC. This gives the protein CASSLPDRDDEQYF.

CDR3 loop: CASKDPYGETQYF. CDR3 DNA sequence: TGTGCCAGCAAAGACCCCTACGGGGAGACCCAGTACTTC. This chain links TRBV25-1 with TRBJ2-5; D is undetermined. There are 13 residues in the CDR3. Germline CDR1 and CDR2: MGHDK and SYGVNS. With 7 bases removed from V and 5 bases from J, the gap between germline ends came to 14 bases.

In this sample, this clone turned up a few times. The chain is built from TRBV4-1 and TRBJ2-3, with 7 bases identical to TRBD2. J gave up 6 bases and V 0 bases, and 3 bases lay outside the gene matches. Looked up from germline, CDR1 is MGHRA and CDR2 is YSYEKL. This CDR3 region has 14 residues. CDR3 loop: CASSQDFGRDTQYF. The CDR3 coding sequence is TGCGCCAGCAGCCAAGACTTCGGGAGGGATACGCAGTATTTT.

In DNA, the CDR3 is TGTGCCAGTAGTTCCCAGCGGGGCACAGATACGCAGTATTTT. Its protein is CASSSQRGTDTQYF. This chain joins TRBV19 and TRBJ2-3; a weak D match, TRBD2 (6 bases). The V gene's germline CDR1 is LNHDA and CDR2 SQIVND (reference sequence). There are 14 residues in the CDR3. V lost 5 bases and J 1 base, leaving 10 bases between the germline ends.

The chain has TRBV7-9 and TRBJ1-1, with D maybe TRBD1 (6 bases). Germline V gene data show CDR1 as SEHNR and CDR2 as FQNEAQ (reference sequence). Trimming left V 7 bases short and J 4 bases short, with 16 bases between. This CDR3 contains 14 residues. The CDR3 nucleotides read TGTGCCAGCACCGGGACACGGCGGAGCACTGAAGCTTTCTTT. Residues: CASTGTRRSTEAFF.

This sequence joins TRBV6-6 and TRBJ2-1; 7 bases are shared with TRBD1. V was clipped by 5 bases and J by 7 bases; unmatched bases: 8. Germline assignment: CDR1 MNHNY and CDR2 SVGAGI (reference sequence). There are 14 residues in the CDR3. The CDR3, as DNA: TGTGCCAGCAGTCGACAGGGCGCAGGGAATGAGCAGTTCTTC. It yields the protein CASSRQGAGNEQFF.

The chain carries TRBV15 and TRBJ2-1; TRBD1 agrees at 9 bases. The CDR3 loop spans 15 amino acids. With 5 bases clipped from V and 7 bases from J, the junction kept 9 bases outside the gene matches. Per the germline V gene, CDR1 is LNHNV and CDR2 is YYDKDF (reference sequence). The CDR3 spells CATSVRQGGKNEQFF. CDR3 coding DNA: TGTGCCACCAGCGTTAGACAGGGGGGTAAGAATGAGCAGTTCTTC. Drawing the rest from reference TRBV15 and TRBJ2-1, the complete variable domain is DAMVIQNPRYQVTQFGKPVTLSCSQTLNHNVMYWYQQKSSQAPKLLFHYYDKDFNNEADTPDNFQSRRPNTSFCFLDIRSPGLGDTAMYLCATSVRQGGKNEQFFGPGTRLTVL.

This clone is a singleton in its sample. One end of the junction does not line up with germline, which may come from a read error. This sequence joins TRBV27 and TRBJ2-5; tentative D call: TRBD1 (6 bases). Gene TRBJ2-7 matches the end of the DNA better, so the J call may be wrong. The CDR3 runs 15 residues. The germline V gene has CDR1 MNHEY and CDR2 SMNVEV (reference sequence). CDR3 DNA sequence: TGTGCCAGCAGTTTATCGGACAGAGGTTCCTCCGAGCAGTACTTC. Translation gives CASSLSDRGSSEQYF.

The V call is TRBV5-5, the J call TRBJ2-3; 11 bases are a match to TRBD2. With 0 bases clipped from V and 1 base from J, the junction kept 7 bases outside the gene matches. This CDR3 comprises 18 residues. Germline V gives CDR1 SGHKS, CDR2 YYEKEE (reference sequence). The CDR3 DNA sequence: TGTGCCAGCAGCTTGGTGTCCCTAGCGGGAGGACGCACAGATACGCAGTATTTT. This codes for CASSLVSLAGGRTDTQYF.

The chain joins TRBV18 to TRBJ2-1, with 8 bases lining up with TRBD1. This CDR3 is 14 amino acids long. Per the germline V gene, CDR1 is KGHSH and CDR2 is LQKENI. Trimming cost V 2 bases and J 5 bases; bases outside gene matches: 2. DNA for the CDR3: TGTGCCAGCTCACCAGCGGGACAGGACAATGAGCAGTTCTTC. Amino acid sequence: CASSPAGQDNEQFF.

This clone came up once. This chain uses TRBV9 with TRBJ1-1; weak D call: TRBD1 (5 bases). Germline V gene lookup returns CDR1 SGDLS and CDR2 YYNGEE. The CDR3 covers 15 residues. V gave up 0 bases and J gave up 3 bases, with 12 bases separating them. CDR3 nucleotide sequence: TGTGCCAGCAGCGTAGGGGGGGAGGAGTACACTGAAGCTTTCTTT. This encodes CASSVGGEEYTEAFF.